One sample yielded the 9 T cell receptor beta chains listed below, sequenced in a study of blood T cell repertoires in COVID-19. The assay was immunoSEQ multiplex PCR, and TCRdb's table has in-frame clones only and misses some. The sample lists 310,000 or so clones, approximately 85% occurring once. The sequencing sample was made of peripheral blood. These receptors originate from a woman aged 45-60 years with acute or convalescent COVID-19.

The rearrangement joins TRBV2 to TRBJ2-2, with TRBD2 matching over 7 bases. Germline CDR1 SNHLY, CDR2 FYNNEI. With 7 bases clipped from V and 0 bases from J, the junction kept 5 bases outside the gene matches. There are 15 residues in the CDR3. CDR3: CASTPSGANTGELFF. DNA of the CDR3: TGTGCCAGCACCCCAAGCGGGGCGAACACCGGGGAGCTGTTTTTT.

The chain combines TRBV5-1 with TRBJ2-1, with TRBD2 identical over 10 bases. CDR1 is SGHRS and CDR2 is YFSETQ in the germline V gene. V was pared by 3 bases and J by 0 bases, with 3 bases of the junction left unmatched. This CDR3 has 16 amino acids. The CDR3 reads CASSSRLAGSYNEQFF. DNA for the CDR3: TGCGCCAGCAGCTCACGACTAGCGGGCTCCTACAATGAGCAGTTCTTC.

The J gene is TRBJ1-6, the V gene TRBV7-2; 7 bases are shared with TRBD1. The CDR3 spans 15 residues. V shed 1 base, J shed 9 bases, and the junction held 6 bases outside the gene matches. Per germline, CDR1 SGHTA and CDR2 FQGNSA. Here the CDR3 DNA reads TGTGCCAGCAGCTTAGGACAGGGCCGTAGTTCACCCCTCCACTTT. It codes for CASSLGQGRSSPLHF.

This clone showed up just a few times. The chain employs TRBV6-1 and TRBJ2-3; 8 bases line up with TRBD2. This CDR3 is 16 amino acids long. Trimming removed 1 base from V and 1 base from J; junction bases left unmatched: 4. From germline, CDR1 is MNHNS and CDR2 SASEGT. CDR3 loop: CASSEGRRGGTDTQYF. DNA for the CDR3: TGTGCCAGCAGTGAAGGGCGGCGGGGGGGCACAGATACGCAGTATTTT.

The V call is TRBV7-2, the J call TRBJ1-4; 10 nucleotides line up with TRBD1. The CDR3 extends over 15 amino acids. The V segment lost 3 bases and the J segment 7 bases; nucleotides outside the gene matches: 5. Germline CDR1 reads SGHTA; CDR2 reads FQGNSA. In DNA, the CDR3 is TGTGCCAGCAGCTTGACAGGGGGCCGGGGTGAAAAACTGTTTTTT. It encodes CASSLTGGRGEKLFF.

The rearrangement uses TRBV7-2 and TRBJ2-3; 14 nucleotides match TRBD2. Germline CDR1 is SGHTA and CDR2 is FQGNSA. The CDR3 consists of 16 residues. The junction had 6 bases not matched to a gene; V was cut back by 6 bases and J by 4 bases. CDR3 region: CASRPGLAGGPDTQYF. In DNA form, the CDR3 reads TGTGCCAGCAGACCCGGACTAGCGGGAGGCCCAGATACGCAGTATTTT.

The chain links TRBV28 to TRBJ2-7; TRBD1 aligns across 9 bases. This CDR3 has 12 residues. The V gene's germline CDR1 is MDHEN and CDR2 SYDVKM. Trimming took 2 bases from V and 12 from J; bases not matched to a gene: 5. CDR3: CASSLQTGGLYF. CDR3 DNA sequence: TGTGCCAGCAGTTTACAAACAGGGGGCCTGTACTTC.

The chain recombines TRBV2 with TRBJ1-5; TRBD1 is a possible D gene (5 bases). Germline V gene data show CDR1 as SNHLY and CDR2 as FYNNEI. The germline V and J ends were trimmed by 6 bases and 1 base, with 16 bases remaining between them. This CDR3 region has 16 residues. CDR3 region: CASRAGPLWSNQPQHF. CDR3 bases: TGTGCCAGCAGGGCGGGACCGCTTTGGAGCAATCAGCCCCAGCATTTT.

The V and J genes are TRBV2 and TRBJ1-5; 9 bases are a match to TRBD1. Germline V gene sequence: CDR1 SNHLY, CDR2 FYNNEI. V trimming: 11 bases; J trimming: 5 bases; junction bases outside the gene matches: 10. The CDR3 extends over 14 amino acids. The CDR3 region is CAGGQGYADQPQHF. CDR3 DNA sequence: TGTGCCGGGGGACAGGGTTACGCAGATCAGCCCCAGCATTTT.